The clone carrying this T cell receptor (beta chain) was observed at least ten times. What it recognizes is unknown. Time point defined: persistent/refractory GD, antithyroid drugs over 5 years with positive TRAb. PBMC-derived RNA was used for the TCR library. This sample is part of a study of regulatory T cells in long-lasting Graves disease. Libraries of TCR beta came from iRepertoire HTBI primers plus Arm-PCR of CDR3 regions. One entry per CDR3 protein, called by TCRdb with MiXCR from the multiplex PCR reads. This sample yields hundreds of thousands of distinct CDR3 sequences, of which 21% are seen a single time; around an eighth belongs to the top ten. The V end was cut by 6 bases, the J end by 4 bases, with 12 bases between. The germline gives CDR1 MDHEN, CDR2 SYDVKM. This CDR3 has 13 amino acids. Study-wide points: Persistent disease was characterized by preferential usage of TRBV28, TRBJ1-2 and TRBJ2-5.

The V and J genes are TRBV28 and TRBJ1-1; tentative D call: TRBD1 (6 bases). This TCR came from a female donor with Graves disease. The sequencing used peripheral blood mononuclear cells (PBMCs), collected when the disease was refractory, from a patient treated with antithyroid drugs. As DNA, the CDR3 is TGTGCCAGCAGACCCACAGGGTCCACTGAAGCTTTCTTT. Translation: CASRPTGSTEAFF. The complete variable domain, with remaining parts taken from reference TRBV28 and TRBJ1-1, reads DVKVTQSSRYLVKRTGEKVFLECVQDMDHENMFWYRQDPGLGLRLIYFSYDVKMKEKGDIPEGYSVSREKKERFSLILESASTNQTSMYLCASRPTGSTEAFFGQGTRLTVV.